This entry features one TCR beta chain sequence. Its target antigen remains unknown. Base qualities were left out, and no much larger clone turns up one base away. Inclusive of the bounding cysteine and phenylalanine, the CDR3 is 14 residues long. The entry retains the CDR3 DNA only, 42 bases that are in frame from base 1. The junction carries 16 bases between V and J, which are trimmed by 4 bases and 7 bases respectively. Based on the germline V gene (reference sequence), the CDR1 and CDR2 sequences are MNHEY and SMNVEV. The data originate from a study of graft-versus-host responses after intestinal transplantation (dated by TCRdb to about 2021). Study-level background: The transplants that recipients received were multivisceral, liver-intestinal, or isolated intestinal. After intestinal transplantation, graft-versus-host and host-versus-graft alloreactive T cell clones in the graft, circulation and bone marrow were tracked using bulk TCR-beta CDR3 sequencing. A peak of at least 4% donor T cells among recipient peripheral blood mononuclear cells was the definition used for donor T cell macrochimerism. A cohort of fewer than 25 intestinal transplant recipients, including one retransplant, was enrolled, and a few patients lacking pretransplant specimens were excluded. Samples from three later patients were sequenced in-house on an Illumina MiSeq with MiXCR processing rather than by the commercial service. All recipients received anti-thymocyte globulin induction followed by maintenance tacrolimus and steroids for around three years. To identify alloreactive clones, pre-transplant mixed lymphocyte reaction products were sequenced and then compared with unstimulated pre-transplant donor and recipient T cells.

The library was prepared using the immunoSEQ multiplex PCR assay. For most patients, genomic DNA was isolated using the Qiagen DNeasy Blood and Tissue Kit and was shipped frozen to Adaptive Biotechnologies for TCR sequencing. For most patients, genomic DNA was subjected to high-throughput TCR-beta CDR3 sequencing by Adaptive Biotechnologies. The authors' analysis ran thus. TCR sequencing data for over 15 patients were retrieved from Adaptive's ImmunoSEQ software; a few other patients were processed with MiXCR and VDJtools. CD4 versus CD8 sorting errors were corrected by removing sequences found in both subsets at a frequency ratio below 5:1. Because the origin of CDR3 nucleotide sequences shared between donor and recipient could not be assigned, those sequences were removed. At least 2-fold expansion over unstimulated cells and a minimum CFSE-low frequency of 0.002% (template counts) or 0.001% (read counts) were required for clones to be classified as alloreactive. A clone was considered mappable if detected in the sequenced pre-transplant spleen, lymph node, or MLR CFSE-low populations of the donor or recipient. The cumulative frequency of alloreactive clones was calculated as a percentage of all sequences, weighted by copy number. In TCRdb, the immuneACCESS table is reduced to in-frame sequences with V and J assigned. These tables do not hold every clone; where another copy was compared, an unresolved V gene accounts for under half, and the others remain unexplained. That table furnishes V, J and clone size, whereas the DNA furnished D and trimming. The sample data list about 90,000 clones, and 80% to 95% of these were observed just once. The ten largest clones add up to 0.3% to 0.45% of the sample.

Interpreted using the paper, the time point label stands for: cells obtained before transplantation from donor or recipient. CD3+CD4+ and CD3+CD8+ populations were FACS-sorted from unstimulated pre-transplant donor and recipient cells taken from spleen or lymph nodes. Broad study findings and their caveats: In patients with donor T cell macrochimerism, the allografts had high GvH to HvG T cell clonal ratios. GvH clones were detected in recipient bone marrow, and some appeared earlier in ileal mucosa or blood, consistent with an intestinal mucosal origin. Early after transplant, peak levels of circulating GvH clones were found to be associated with declines in HvG clones. The relatively low number and heterogeneity of intestinal transplant patients limited the conclusions.

The chain uses TRBV27 and TRBJ2-5, with the D gene not confidently named. Sequenced here: unstimulated CD4+ T cells sorted from spleen or lymph node cells, sampled before transplant. This receptor was taken from a human donor who was the organ donor for an intestinal transplant. DNA sequence: TGTGCCAGCAGTTCCAGTCCCAACCGAGGGACCCAGTACTTC. Translated, this gives CASSSSPNRGTQYF.